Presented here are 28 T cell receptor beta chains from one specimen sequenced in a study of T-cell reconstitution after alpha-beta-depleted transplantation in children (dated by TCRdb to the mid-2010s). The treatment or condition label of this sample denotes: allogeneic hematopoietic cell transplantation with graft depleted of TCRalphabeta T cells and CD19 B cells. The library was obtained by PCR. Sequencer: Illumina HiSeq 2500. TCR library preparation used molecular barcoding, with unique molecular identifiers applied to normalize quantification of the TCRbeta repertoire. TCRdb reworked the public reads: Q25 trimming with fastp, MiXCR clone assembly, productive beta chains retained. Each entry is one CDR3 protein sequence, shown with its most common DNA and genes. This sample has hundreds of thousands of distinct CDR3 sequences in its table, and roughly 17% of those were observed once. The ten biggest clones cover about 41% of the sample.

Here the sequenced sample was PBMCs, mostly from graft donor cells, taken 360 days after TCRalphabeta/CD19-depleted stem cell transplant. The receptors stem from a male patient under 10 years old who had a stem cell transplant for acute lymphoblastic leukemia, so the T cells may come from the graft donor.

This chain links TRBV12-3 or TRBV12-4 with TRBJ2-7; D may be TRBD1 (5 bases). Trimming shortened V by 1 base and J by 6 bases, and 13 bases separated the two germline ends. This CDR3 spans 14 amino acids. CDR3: CASSLGQLTGEQYF. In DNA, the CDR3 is TGTGCCAGCAGTTTAGGACAACTAACAGGCGAGCAGTACTTC.

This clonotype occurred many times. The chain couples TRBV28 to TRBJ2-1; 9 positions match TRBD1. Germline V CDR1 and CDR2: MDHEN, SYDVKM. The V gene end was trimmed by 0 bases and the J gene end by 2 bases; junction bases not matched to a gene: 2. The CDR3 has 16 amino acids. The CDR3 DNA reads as TGTGCCAGCAGTTTATGGGGGACAGGGACCTACAATGAGCAGTTCTTC. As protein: CASSLWGTGTYNEQFF.

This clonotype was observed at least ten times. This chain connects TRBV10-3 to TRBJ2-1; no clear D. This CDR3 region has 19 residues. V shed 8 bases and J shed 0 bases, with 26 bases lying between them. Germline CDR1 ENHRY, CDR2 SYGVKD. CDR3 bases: TGTGCCATCTCGTCAATTTCGGGCCACACACTAAGCTCCTACAATGAGCAGTTCTTC. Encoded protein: CAISSISGHTLSSYNEQFF.

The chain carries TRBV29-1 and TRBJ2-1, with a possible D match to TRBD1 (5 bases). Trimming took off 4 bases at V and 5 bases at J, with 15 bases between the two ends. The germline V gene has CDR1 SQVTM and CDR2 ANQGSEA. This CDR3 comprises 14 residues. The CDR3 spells CSVARPGPHNEQFF. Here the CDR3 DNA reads TGCAGCGTTGCCCGGCCAGGGCCCCACAATGAGCAGTTCTTC.

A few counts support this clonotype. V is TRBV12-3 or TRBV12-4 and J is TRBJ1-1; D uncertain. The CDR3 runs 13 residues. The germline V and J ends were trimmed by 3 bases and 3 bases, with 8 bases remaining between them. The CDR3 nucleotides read TGTGCCAGCAGTTTGGTAGAATACACTGAAGCTTTCTTT. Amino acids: CASSLVEYTEAFF.

For the CDR3, the DNA is TGTGCCAGCAGCTTAGGACTAGCGGGAGTACCTGATACAGATACGCAGTATTTT. Its translation is CASSLGLAGVPDTDTQYF. The chain carries TRBV11-2 and TRBJ2-3; 12 bases match TRBD2. The J segment lost 3 bases and the V segment lost 1 base, leaving 8 bases of the junction unmatched. Looked up from germline, CDR1 is SGHAT and CDR2 is FQNNGV. The CDR3 runs to 18 residues.

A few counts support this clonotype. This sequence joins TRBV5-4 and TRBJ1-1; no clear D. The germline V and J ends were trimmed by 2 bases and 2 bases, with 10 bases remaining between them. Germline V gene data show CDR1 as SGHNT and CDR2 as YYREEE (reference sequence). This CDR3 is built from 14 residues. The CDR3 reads CASSFMGGNTEAFF. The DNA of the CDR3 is TGTGCCAGCAGCTTCATGGGAGGTAACACTGAAGCTTTCTTT.

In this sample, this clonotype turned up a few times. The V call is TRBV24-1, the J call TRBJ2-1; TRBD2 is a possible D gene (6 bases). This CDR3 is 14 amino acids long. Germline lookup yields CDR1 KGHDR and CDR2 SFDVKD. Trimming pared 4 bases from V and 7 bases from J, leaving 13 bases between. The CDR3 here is CATSESGYGNEQFF. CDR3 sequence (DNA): TGTGCCACCAGTGAGAGCGGGTATGGGAATGAGCAGTTCTTC.

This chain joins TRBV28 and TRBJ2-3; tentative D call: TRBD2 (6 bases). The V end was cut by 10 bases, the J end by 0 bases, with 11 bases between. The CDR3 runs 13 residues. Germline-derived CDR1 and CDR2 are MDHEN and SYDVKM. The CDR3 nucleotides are TGTGCCACCGGACTACCGAGCACAGATACGCAGTATTTT. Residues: CATGLPSTDTQYF.

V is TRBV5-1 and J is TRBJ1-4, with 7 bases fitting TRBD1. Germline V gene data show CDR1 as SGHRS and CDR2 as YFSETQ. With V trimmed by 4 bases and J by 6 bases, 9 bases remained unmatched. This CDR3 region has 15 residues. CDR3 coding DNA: TGCGCCAGCAGCAACGACAGGGATGGAGATGAAAAACTGTTTTTT. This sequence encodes CASSNDRDGDEKLFF.

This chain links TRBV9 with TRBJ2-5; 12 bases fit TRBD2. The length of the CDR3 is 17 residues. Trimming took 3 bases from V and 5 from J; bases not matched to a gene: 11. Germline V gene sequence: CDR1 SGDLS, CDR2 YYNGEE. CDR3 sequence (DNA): TGTGCCAGCAGCGCCAGACTAGCGGGAGAGGAGACGGAGACCCAGTACTTC. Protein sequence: CASSARLAGEETETQYF.

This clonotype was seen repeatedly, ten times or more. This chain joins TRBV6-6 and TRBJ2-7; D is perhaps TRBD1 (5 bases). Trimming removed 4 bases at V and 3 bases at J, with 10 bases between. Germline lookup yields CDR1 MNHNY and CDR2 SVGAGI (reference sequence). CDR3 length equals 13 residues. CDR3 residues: CASSLFRVYEQYF. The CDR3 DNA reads TGTGCCAGCAGTTTGTTCAGGGTCTACGAGCAGTACTTC.

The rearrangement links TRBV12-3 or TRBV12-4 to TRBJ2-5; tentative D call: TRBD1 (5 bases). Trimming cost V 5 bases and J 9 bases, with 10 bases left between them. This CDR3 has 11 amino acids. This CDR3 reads CASSLEGAQYF. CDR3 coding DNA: TGTGCCAGCAGTCTAGAAGGGGCCCAGTACTTC.

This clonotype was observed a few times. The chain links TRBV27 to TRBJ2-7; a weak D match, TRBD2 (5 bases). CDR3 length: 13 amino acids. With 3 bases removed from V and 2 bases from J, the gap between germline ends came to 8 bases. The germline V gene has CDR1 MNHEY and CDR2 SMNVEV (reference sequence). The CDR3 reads CASSFSGAYEQYF. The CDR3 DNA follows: TGTGCCAGCAGTTTCAGCGGAGCCTACGAGCAGTACTTC.

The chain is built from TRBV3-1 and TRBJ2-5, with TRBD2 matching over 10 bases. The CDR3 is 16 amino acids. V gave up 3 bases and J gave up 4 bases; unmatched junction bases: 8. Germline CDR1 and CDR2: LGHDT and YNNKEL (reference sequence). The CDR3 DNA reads TGTGCCAGCAGCCACACCTTCGGGACTAGCGTAGAGACCCAGTACTTC. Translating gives CASSHTFGTSVETQYF.

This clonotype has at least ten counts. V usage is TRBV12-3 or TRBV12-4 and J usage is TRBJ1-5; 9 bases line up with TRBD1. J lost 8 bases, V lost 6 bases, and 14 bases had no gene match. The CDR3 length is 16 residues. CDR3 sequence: CASSKIGQGPKKPQHF. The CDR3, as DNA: TGTGCCAGCAGCAAAATCGGACAGGGGCCAAAGAAGCCCCAGCATTTT.

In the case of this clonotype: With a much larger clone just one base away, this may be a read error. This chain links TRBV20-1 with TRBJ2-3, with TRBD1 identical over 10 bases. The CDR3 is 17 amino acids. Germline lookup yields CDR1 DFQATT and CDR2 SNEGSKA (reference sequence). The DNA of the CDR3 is TGCTGTGCCGGCGGGATTTCCGGGGACAGGGGCCCAGATACGCAGTATTTT. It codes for CCAGGISGDRGPDTQYF.

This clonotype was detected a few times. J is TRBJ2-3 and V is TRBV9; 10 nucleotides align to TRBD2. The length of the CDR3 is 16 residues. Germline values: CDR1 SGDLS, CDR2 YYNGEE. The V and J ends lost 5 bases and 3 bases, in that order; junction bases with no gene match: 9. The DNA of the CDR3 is TGTGCCAGCAGTGGTTCTAGCGGGAGAGGTACAGATACGCAGTATTTT. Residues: CASSGSSGRGTDTQYF.

In DNA, the CDR3 is TGTGCCAGCAGCCGAGGGACTACAAACAATGAGCAGTTCTTC. Encoded protein: CASSRGTTNNEQFF. This rearrangement joins TRBV6-2 or TRBV6-3 to TRBJ2-1; 7 bases are a match to TRBD2. Germline lookup yields CDR1 MNHEY and CDR2 SVGEGT. J lost 5 bases, V lost 6 bases, and 7 bases had no gene match. The CDR3 consists of 14 residues.

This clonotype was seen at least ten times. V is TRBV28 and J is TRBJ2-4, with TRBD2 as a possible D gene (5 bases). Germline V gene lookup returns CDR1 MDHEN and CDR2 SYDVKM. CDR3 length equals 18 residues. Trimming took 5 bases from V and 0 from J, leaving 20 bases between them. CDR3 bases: TGTGCCAGCAGTCCATATTCCGTCACTAGAATAGCCAAAAACATTCAGTACTTC. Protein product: CASSPYSVTRIAKNIQYF.

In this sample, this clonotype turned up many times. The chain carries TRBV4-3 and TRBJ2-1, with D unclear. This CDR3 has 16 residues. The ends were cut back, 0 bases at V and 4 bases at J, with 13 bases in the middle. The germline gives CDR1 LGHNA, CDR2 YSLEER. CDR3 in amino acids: CASSQDYYSSYNEQFF. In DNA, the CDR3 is TGCGCCAGCAGCCAAGATTATTACAGTTCTTACAATGAGCAGTTCTTC.

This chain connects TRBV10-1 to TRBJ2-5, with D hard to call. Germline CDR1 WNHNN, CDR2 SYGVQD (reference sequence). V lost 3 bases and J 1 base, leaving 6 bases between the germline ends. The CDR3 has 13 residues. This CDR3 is CASSDGIQETQYF. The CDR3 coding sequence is TGCGCCAGCAGTGACGGCATCCAAGAGACCCAGTACTTC.

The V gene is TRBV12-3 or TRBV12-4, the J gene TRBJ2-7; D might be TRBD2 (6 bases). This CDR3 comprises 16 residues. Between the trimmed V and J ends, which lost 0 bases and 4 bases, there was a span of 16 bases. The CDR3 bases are TGTGCCAGCAGTTTAGCGCGGGCGGGAAAGGAATACGAGCAGTACTTC. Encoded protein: CASSLARAGKEYEQYF.

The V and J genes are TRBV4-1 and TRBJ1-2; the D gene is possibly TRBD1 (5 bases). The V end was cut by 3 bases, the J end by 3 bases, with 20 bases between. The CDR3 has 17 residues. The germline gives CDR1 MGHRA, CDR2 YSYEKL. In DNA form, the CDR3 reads TGCGCCAGCAGCCACTCTATCTCCCTGGAAGGGGACTATGGCTACACCTTC. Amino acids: CASSHSISLEGDYGYTF.

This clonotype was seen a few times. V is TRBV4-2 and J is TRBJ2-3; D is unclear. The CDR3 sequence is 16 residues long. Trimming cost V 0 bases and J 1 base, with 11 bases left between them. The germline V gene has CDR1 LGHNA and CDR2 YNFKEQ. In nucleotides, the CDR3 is TGTGCCAGCAGCCAAGAGAGTTGGCAGGGCACAGATACGCAGTATTTT. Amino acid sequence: CASSQESWQGTDTQYF.

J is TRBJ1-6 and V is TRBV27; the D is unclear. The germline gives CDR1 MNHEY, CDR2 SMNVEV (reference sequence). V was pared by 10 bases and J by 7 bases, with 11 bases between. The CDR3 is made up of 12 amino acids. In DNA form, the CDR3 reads TGTGCCACCTCATTTAGGAATTCACCCCTCCACTTT. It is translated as CATSFRNSPLHF.

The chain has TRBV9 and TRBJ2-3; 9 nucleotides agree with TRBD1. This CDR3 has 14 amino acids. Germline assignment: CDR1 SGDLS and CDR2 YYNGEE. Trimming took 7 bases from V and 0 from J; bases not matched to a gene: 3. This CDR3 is CASAGTGSTDTQYF. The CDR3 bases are TGTGCCAGCGCCGGGACAGGGAGCACAGATACGCAGTATTTT.

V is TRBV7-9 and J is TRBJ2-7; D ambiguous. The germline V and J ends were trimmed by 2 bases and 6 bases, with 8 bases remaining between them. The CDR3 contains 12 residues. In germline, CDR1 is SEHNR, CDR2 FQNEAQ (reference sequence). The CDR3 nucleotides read TGTGCCAGCAGCTTAAGGCCGGGCGAGCAGTACTTC. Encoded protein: CASSLRPGEQYF.